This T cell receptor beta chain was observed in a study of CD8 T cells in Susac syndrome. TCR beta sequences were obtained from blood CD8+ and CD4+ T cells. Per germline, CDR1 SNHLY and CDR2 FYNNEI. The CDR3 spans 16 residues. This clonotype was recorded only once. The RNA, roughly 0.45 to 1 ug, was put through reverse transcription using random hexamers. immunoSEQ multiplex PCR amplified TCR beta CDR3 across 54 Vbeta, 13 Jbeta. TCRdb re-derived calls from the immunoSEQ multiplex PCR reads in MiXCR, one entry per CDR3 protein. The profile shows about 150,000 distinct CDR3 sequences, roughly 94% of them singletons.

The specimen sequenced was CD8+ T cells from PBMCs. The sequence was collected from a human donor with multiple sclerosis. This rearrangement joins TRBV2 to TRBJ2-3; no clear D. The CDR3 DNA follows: TGTGCAGCACAAAACACCCCGGGTTCATCCACAGATACGCAGTATTTT. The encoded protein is CAAQNTPGSSTDTQYF.